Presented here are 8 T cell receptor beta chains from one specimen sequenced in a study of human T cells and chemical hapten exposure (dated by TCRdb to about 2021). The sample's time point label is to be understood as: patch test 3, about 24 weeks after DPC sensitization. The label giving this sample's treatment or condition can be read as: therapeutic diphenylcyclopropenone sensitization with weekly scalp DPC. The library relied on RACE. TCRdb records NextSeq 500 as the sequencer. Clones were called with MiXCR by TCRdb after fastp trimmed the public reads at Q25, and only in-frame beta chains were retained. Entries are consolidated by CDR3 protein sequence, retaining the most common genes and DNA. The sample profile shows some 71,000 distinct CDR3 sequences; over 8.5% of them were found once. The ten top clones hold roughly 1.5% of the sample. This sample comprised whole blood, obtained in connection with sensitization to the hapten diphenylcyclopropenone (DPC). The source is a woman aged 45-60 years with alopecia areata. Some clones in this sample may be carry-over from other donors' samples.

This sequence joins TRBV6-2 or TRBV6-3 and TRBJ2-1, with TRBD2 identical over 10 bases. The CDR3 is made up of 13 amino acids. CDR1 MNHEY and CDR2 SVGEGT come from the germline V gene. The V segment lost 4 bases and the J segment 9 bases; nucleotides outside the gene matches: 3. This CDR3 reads CASSFSGGTEQFF. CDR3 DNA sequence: TGTGCCAGCAGTTTTAGCGGGGGGACTGAGCAGTTCTTC.

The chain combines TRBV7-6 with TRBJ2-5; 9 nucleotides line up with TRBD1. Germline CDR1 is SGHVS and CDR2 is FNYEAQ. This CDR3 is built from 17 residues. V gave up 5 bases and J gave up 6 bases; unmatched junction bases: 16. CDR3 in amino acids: CASSTGTGMARVQTQYF. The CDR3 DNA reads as TGTGCCAGCAGCACCGGGACAGGGATGGCTCGGGTACAGACCCAGTACTTC.

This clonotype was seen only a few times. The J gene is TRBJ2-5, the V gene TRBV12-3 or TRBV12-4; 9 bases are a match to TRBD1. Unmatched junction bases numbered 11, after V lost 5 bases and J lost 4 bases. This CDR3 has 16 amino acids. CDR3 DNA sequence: TGTGCCAGCAGTCTTCTTACCGGGACAGGGAGAGAGACCCAGTACTTC. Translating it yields CASSLLTGTGRETQYF.

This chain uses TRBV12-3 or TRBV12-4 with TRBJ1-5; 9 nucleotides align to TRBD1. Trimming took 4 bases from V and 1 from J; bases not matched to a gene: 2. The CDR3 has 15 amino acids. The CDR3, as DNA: TGTGCCAGCAGTTCACAGGGGGCGAGCAATCAGCCCCAGCATTTT. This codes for CASSSQGASNQPQHF.

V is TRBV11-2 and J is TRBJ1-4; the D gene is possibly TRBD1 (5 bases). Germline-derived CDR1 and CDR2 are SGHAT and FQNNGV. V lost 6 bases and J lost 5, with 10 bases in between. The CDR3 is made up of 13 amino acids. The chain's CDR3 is CASRTRQNEKLFF. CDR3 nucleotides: TGTGCCAGCAGGACTCGACAGAATGAAAAACTGTTTTTT.

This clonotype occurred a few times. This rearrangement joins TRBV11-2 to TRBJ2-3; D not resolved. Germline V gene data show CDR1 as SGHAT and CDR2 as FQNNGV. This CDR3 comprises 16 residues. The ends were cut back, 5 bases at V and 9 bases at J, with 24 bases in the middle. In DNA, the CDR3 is TGTGCCAGCAGCAATCCTACCCAACCGGGCAAGCGAACGCAGTATTTT. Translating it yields CASSNPTQPGKRTQYF. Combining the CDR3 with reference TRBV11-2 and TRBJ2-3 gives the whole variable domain EAGVAQSPRYKIIEKRQSVAFWCNPISGHATLYWYQQILGQGPKLLIQFQNNGVVDDSQLPKDRFSAERLKGVDSTLKIQPAKLEDSAVYLCASSNPTQPGKRTQYFGPGTRLTVL.

The CDR3 here is CASSKQEVETQYF. DNA of the CDR3: TGTGCCAGCAGCAAACAGGAGGTGGAGACCCAGTACTTC. The V and J genes are TRBV7-2 and TRBJ2-5; D may correspond to TRBD1 or TRBD2 (5 bases each). Germline CDR1 reads SGHTA; CDR2 reads FQGNSA. The length of the CDR3 is 13 residues. Trimming removed 5 bases from V and 5 bases from J, with 12 bases in between.

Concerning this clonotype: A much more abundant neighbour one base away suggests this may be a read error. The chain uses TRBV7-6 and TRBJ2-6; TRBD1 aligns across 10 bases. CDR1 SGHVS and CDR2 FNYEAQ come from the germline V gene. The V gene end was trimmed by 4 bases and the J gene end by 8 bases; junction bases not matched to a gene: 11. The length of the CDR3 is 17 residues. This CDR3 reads CASSSGTGVSGTNVLTF. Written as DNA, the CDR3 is TGTGCCAGCAGCTCCGGGACAGGGGTCTCCGGGACCAACGTCCTGACTTTC.